This T cell receptor beta chain comes out of a study of control samples from healthy donors and cancer patients (dated by TCRdb to the early 2020s). In the germline V gene, CDR1 corresponds to MNHEY and CDR2 to SVGAGI. The CDR3 holds 14 amino acids from the cysteine to the phenylalanine. Of all the DNA, just the CDR3 is kept, 42 bases in frame from base 1. V is reduced by 6 bases and J by 3 bases, leaving a spacing of 14 bases between them. The library was generated by the immunoSEQ multiplex PCR assay. TCRdb limited this immuneACCESS table to in-frame rearrangements with V and J called. A share of clones is missing; checked studies link under half to unresolved V genes, and the rest is unexplained. This sample is represented by some 130,000 clones; roughly 89% of them were singletons. The top ten constitute over 9% of the sample. About this clone itself: The antigen this receptor binds is unknown. Per-base quality was not reported, and no clone a single base away is much larger than it.

What was sequenced was blood. The rearrangement joined TRBV6-5 to TRBJ1-1; the D gene is perhaps TRBD1, from 5 matching bases. The clonotype comes from a man under 40 in good health. The CDR3 protein is CASSETVLDTEAFF. The nucleotides read TGTGCCAGCAGCGAGACAGTACTTGACACTGAAGCTTTCTTT.